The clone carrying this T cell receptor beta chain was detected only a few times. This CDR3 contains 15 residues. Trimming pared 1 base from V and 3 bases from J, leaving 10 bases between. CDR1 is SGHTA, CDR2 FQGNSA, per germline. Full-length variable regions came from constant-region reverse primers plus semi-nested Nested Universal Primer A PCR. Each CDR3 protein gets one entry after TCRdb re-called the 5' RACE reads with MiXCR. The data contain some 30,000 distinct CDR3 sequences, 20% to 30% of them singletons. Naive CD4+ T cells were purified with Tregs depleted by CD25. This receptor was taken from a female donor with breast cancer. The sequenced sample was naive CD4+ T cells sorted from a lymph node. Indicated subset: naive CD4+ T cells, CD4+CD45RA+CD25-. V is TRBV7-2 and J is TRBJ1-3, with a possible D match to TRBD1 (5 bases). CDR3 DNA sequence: TGTGCCAGCAGCTTAGTAGGGGAGAGTGGAAACACCATATATTTT. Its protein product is CASSLVGESGNTIYF.